These T cell receptor beta chains were read from a single sample in a study of blood T cell repertoires in COVID-19. The data were produced by immunoSEQ multiplex PCR, yet TCRdb's version contains in-frame clones alone and is incomplete. The repertoire has more than 200,000 clones, about four fifths of them found once; the top ten carry roughly 8%. Sequences were obtained from peripheral blood. The source is a woman aged 45-59 years with acute or convalescent COVID-19. CDR3s include the opening cysteine and the closing phenylalanine or tryptophan. The order of the fields is CDR3 DNA, CDR3 protein, clone size, V gene, D gene, J gene. D genes are given only for firm matches. Expanded clones are given a class, and other clones once, few, many or no size at all.

TGTGCCAGCAGTTACTCGAGACAGGGGGCCAAGGAAGCTTTCTTT	CASSYSRQGAKEAFF	.	TRBV6-5	TRBD1	TRBJ1-1
TGTGCCAGCAGTTATAGCGGGAGCGACTCCTACGAGCAGTACTTC	CASSYSGSDSYEQYF	.	TRBV6-5	TRBD2	TRBJ2-7
TGTGCCAGCAGCCAAGAACCGGGAGGGGTTGGCCAAGAGACCCAGTACTTC	CASSQEPGGVGQETQYF	.	TRBV3-1/TRBV3-2	TRBD2	TRBJ2-5
TGTGCCAGCAGCTTAGGTAACACCAGGTATGGCGAGCAGTACTTC	CASSLGNTRYGEQYF	.	TRBV7-8	.	TRBJ2-7
TGTGCCACACGGACAGGGGAGGCCCCAGATACGCAGTATTTT	CATRTGEAPDTQYF	.	TRBV3-1/TRBV3-2	TRBD1	TRBJ2-3
TGTGCCAGCAGCCAAGGGCCAACGAACACCGGGGAGCTGTTTTTT	CASSQGPTNTGELFF	.	TRBV4-2	.	TRBJ2-2
TGTGCCAGCAGTTCCGGGACTAGCACAGATACGCAGTATTTT	CASSSGTSTDTQYF	.	TRBV6-5	.	TRBJ2-3
TGTGCCAGCAGGGGTCCCCGGGACAGGGGGTTCCATGAGCAGTTCTTC	CASRGPRDRGFHEQFF	.	TRBV2	TRBD1	TRBJ2-1
TGTGCCACCAGTGATGAACTAGCGGGAGCGTGGAATGAGCAGTTCTTC	CATSDELAGAWNEQFF	.	TRBV24-1	TRBD2	TRBJ2-1
TGTGCCAGCAGACCCCCTTCTAGCGGCTCCTACAATGAGCAGTTCTTC	CASRPPSSGSYNEQFF	.	TRBV7-2	TRBD2	TRBJ2-1
TGTGCCAGCAGCTTACTCTCGAAGGGGTTCGGCACCGGGGAGCTGTTTTTT	CASSLLSKGFGTGELFF	.	TRBV7-9	.	TRBJ2-2
TGCGCCAGCAGCCCCGGACAGTTCTATAACTATGGCTACACCTTC	CASSPGQFYNYGYTF	.	TRBV5-1	.	TRBJ1-2
TGTGCCAGCGAAGGGACACGGGGCTCTACGCAGTATTTT	CASEGTRGSTQYF	few	TRBV6-5	.	TRBJ2-3
TGTGCCAGCAGTGAAGCTTCAGGGAAGCCCGAGCAGTACTTC	CASSEASGKPEQYF	.	TRBV6-1	.	TRBJ2-7
TGTGCCAGCAGTGTGAAACTGTCTAATTCACCCCTCCACTTT	CASSVKLSNSPLHF	.	TRBV6-4	.	TRBJ1-6